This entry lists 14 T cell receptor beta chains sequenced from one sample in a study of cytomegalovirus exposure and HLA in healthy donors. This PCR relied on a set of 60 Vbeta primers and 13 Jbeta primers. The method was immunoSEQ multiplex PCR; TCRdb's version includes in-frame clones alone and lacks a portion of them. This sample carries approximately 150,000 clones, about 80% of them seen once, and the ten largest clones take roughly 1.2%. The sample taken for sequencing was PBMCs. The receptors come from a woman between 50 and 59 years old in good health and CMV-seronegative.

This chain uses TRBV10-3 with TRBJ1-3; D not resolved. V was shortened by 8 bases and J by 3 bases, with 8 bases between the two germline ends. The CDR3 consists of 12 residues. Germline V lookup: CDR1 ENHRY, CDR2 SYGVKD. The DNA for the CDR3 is TGTGCCATCCGTCGGGGTGGAAACACCATATATTTT. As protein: CAIRRGGNTIYF.

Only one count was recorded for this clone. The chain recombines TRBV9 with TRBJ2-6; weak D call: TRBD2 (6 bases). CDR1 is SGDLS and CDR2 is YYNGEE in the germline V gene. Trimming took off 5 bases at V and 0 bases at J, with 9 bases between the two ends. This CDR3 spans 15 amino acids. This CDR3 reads CASRAGNSGANVLTF. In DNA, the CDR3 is TGTGCCAGCAGGGCGGGAAACTCTGGGGCCAACGTCCTGACTTTC.

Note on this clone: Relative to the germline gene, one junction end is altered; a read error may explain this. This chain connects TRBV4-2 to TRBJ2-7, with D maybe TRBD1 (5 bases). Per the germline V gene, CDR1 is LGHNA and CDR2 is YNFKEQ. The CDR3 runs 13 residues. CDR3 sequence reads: CASRQDQGDEQYF. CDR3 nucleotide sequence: TGTGCCAGCAGACAAGATCAAGGGGACGAGCAGTACTTC.

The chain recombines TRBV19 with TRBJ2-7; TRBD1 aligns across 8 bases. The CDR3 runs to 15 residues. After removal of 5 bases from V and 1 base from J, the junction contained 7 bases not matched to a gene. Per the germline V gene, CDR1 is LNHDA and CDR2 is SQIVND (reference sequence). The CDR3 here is CASSPRRDRSYEQYF. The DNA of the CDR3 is TGTGCCAGTAGTCCCCGCCGGGACAGGTCCTACGAGCAGTACTTC.

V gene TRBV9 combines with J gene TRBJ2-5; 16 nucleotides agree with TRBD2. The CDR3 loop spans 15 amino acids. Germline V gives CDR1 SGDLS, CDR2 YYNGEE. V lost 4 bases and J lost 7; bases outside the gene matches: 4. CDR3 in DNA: TGTGCCAGCAGCCCCGGGACTAGCGGGGGGGGGACCCAGTACTTC. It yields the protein CASSPGTSGGGTQYF.

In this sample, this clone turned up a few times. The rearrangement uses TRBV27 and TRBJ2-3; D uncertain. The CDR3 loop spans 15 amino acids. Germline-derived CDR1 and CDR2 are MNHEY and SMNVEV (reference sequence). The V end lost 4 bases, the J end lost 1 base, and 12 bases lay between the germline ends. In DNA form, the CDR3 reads TGTGCCAGCAGTTCCATAGTCGAGCGCACAGATACGCAGTATTTT. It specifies CASSSIVERTDTQYF.

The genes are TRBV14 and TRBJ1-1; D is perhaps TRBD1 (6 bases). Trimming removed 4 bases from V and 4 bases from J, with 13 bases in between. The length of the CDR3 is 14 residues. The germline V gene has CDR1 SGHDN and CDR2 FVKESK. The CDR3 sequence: CASSPTGSVTEAFF. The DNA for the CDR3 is TGTGCCAGCAGCCCTACAGGGAGCGTCACTGAAGCTTTCTTT. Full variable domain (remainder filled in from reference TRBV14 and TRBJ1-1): EAGVTQFPSHSVIEKGQTVTLRCDPISGHDNLYWYRRVMGKEIKFLLHFVKESKQDESGMPNNRFLAERTGGTYSTLKVQPAELEDSGVYFCASSPTGSVTEAFFGQGTRLTVV.

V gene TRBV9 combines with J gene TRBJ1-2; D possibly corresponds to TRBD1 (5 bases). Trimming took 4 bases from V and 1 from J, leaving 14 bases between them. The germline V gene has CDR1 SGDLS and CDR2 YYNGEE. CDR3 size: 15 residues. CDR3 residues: CASSPARTLNYGYTF. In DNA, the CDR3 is TGTGCCAGCAGCCCCGCCAGGACACTTAACTATGGCTACACCTTC.

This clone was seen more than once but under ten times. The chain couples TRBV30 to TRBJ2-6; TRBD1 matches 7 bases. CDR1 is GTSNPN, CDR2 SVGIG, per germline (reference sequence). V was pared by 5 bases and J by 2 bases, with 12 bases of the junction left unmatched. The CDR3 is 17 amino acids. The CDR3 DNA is TGTGCCTGGTACAGGGGTCGCGCCGAGCCTGGGGCCAACGTCCTGACTTTC. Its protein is CAWYRGRAEPGANVLTF.

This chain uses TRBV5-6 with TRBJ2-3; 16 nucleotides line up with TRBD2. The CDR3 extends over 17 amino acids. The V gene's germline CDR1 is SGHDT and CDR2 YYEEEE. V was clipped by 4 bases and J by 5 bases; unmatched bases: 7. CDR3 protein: CASSQGLAGGRGDTQYF. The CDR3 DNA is TGTGCCAGCAGCCAGGGACTAGCGGGAGGGCGGGGAGATACGCAGTATTTT.

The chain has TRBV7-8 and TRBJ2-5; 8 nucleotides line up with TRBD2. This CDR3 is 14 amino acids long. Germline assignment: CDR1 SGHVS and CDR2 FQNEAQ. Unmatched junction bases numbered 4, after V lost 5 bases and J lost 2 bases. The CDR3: CASSPREGQETQYF. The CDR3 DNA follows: TGTGCCAGCAGCCCTCGGGAGGGGCAAGAGACCCAGTACTTC.

CDR3 region: CASSKQGYNSPLHF. Here the CDR3 DNA reads TGTGCCAGCAGCAAGCAGGGGTATAATTCACCCCTCCACTTT. The genes are TRBV7-9 and TRBJ1-6; tentatively, D is TRBD1 (6 bases). Germline CDR1 reads SEHNR; CDR2 reads FQNEAQ (reference sequence). Trimming pared 5 bases from V and 4 bases from J, leaving 9 bases between. CDR3 length: 14 amino acids.

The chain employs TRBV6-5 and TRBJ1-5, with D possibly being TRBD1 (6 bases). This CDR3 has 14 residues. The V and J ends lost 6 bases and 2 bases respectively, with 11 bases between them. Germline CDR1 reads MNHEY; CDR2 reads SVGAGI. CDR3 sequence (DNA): TGTGCCAGCAGCCGCGGACAGCGCAATCAGCCCCAGCATTTT. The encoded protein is CASSRGQRNQPQHF.

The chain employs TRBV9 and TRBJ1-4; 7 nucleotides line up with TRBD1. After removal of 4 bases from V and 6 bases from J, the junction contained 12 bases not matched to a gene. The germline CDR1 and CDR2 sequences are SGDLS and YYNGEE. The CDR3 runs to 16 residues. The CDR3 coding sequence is TGTGCCAGCAGCCCCAAAGGAGACAGGGCGTATGAAAAACTGTTTTTT. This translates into CASSPKGDRAYEKLFF.